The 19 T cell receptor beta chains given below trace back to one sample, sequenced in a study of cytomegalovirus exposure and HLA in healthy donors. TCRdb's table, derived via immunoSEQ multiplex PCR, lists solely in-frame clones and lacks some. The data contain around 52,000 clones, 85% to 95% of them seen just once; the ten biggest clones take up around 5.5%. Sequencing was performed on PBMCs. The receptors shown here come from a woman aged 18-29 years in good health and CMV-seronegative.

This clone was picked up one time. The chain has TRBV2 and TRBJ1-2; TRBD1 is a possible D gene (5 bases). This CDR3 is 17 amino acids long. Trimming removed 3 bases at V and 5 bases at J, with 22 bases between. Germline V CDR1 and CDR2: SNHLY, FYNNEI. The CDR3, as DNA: TGTGCCAGCAGTGATAGCCGAGGACAACCGAAGGGGTATGGCTACACCTTC. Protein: CASSDSRGQPKGYGYTF.

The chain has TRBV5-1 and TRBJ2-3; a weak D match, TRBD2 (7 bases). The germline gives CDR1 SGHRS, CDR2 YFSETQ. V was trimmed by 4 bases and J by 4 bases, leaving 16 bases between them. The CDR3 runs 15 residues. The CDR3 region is CASSPRRGGADTQYF. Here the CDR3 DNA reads TGCGCCAGCAGCCCTCGAAGGGGGGGAGCAGATACGCAGTATTTT.

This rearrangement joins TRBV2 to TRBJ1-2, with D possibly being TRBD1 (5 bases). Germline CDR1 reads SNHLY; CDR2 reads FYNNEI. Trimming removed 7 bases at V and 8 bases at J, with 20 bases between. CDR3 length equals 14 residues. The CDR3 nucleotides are TGTGCCAGCATGGTACAGGCGACCTACGGGGGCTACACCTTC. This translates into CASMVQATYGGYTF. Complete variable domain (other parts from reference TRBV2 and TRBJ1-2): EPEVTQTPSHQVTQMGQEVILRCVPISNHLYFYWYRQILGQKVEFLVSFYNNEISEKSEIFDDQFSVERPDGSNFTLKIRSTKLEDSAMYFCASMVQATYGGYTFGSGTRLTVV.

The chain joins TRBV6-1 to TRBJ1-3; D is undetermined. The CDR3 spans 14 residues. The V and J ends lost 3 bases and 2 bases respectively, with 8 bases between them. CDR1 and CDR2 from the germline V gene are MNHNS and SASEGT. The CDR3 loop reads CASSDEVAGNTIYF. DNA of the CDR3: TGTGCCAGCAGTGACGAGGTCGCTGGAAACACCATATATTTT.

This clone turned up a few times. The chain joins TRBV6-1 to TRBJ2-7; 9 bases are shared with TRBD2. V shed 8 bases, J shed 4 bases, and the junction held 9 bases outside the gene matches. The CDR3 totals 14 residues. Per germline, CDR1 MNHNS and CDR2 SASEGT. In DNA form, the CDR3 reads TGTGCCAGCGCCCCACAGCTAGCGGGGTACGAGCAGTACGTC. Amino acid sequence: CASAPQLAGYEQYV.

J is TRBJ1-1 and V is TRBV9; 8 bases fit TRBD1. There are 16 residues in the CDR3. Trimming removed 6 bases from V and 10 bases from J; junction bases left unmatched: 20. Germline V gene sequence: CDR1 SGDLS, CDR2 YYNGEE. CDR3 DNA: TGTGCCAGCACCACCGTCTCAGGGGGCGGCTCGGGGATAGCTTTCTTT. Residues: CASTTVSGGGSGIAFF.

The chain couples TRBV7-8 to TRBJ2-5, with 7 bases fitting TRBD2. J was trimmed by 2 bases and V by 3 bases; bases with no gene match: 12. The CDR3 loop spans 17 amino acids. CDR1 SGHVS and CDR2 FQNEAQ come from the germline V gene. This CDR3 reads CASSFTGAFGGQETQYF. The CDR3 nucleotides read TGTGCCAGCAGCTTCACCGGGGCCTTCGGGGGGCAAGAGACCCAGTACTTC.

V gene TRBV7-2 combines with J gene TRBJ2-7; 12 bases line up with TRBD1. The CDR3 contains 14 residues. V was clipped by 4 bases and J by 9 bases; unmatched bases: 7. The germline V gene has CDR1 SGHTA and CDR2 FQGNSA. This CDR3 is CASSSKGQGARQYF. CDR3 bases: TGTGCCAGCAGCTCAAAGGGACAGGGGGCGAGGCAGTACTTC.

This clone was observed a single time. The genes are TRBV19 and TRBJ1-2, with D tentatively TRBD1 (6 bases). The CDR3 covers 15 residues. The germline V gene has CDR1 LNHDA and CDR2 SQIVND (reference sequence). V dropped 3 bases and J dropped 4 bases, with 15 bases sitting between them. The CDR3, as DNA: TGTGCCAGTAGTATGAGACAGGCCCCCCTCTATGGCTACACCTTC. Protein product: CASSMRQAPLYGYTF.

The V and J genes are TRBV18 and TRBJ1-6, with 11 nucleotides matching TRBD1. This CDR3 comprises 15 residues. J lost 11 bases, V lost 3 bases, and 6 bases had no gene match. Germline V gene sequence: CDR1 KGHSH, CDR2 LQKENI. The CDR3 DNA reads TGTGCCAGCTCACCGCGACGGACAGGGGGCACACCCCTCCACTTT. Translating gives CASSPRRTGGTPLHF.

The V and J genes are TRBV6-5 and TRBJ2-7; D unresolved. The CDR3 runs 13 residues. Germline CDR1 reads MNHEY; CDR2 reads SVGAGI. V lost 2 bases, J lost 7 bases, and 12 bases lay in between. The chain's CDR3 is CASSYPDTGEQYF. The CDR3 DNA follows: TGTGCCAGCAGTTACCCCGACACTGGGGAGCAGTACTTC.

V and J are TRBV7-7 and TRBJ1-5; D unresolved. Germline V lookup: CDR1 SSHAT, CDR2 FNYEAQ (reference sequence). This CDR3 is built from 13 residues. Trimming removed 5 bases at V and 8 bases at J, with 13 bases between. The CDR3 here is CASSTRVSEPQHF. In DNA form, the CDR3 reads TGTGCCAGCAGCACCCGGGTGTCGGAGCCCCAGCATTTT. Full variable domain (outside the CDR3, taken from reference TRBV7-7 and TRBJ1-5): GAGVSQSPRYKVTKRGQDVTLRCDPISSHATLYWYQQALGQGPEFLTYFNYEAQPDKSGLPSDRFSAERPEGSISTLTIQRTEQRDSAMYRCASSTRVSEPQHFGDGTRLSIL.

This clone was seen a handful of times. CDR3 protein: CASSLAPTGNEQFF. The DNA for the CDR3 is TGTGCCAGCAGCTTAGCCCCGACTGGGAATGAGCAGTTCTTC. This sequence joins TRBV7-9 and TRBJ2-1; no reliable D call. Germline CDR1 SEHNR, CDR2 FQNEAQ (reference sequence). The CDR3 is 14 residues long. The V end lost 0 bases, the J end lost 7 bases, and 10 bases lay between the germline ends.

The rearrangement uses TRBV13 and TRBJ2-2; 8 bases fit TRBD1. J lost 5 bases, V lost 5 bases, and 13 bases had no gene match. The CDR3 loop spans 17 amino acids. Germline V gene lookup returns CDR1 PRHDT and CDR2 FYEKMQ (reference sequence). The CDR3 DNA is TGTGCCAGCAGCCCCCCCCAGGGGGCGTCGGCGACCGGGGAGCTGTTTTTT. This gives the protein CASSPPQGASATGELFF.

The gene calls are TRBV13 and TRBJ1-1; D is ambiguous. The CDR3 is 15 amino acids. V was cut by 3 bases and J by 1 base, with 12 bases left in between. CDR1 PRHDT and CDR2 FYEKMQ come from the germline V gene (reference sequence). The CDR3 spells CASSLRAGKNTEAFF. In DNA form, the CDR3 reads TGTGCCAGCAGCTTGCGGGCAGGCAAGAACACTGAAGCTTTCTTT.

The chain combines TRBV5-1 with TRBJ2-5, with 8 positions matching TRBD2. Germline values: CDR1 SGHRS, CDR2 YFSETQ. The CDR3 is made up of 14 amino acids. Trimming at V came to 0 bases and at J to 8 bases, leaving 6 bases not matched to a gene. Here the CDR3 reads CASSLAGRGSTQYF. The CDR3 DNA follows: TGCGCCAGCAGCTTGGCCGGGAGGGGGAGCACCCAGTACTTC.

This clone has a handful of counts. The CDR3, as DNA: TGTGCCAGCAGCTCCGGATTTCACGACAGGGAGCAGTTCTTC. Encoded protein: CASSSGFHDREQFF. The chain combines TRBV7-8 with TRBJ2-1, with D possibly matching TRBD1 (6 bases). The V end was cut by 4 bases, the J end by 10 bases, with 17 bases between. This CDR3 comprises 14 residues. Germline lookup yields CDR1 SGHVS and CDR2 FQNEAQ.

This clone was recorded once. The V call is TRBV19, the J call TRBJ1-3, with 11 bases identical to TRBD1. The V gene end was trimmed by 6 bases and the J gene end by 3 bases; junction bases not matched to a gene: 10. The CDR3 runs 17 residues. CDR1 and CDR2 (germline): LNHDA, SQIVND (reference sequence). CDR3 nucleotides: TGTGCCAGTAGCCTCTCCGGGACAGGGGGTCATGGAAACACCATATATTTT. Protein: CASSLSGTGGHGNTIYF.

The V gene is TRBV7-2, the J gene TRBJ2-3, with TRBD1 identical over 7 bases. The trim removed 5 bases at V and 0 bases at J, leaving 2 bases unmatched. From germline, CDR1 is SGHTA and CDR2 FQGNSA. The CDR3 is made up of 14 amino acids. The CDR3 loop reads CASSPGQSTDTQYF. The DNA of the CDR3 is TGTGCCAGCAGCCCGGGACAGAGCACAGATACGCAGTATTTT.